This entry is about one T cell receptor (beta chain). This specimen belongs to a study of cytomegalovirus exposure and HLA in healthy donors. V was cut by 4 bases and J by 5 bases, with 23 bases left in between. The CDR3 length is 17 residues. CDR1 MRHNA and CDR2 SNTAGT come from the germline V gene. 13 Jbeta primers and 60 Vbeta primers were used for the PCR. Clones were read by immunoSEQ multiplex PCR, and TCRdb kept only the in-frame ones, dropping some. The repertoire holds 150,000 to 200,000 clones, 65% to 85% seen once, with roughly 6.3% in the top ten. Sequencing was done on a sample of PBMCs. The gene calls are TRBV6-4 and TRBJ2-5, with D tentatively TRBD2 (7 bases). The source is a male donor in good health and CMV-seropositive. The CDR3 spells CASSVPYREGEWETQYF. The CDR3 bases are TGTGCCAGCAGTGTCCCATACAGGGAGGGCGAGTGGGAGACCCAGTACTTC.